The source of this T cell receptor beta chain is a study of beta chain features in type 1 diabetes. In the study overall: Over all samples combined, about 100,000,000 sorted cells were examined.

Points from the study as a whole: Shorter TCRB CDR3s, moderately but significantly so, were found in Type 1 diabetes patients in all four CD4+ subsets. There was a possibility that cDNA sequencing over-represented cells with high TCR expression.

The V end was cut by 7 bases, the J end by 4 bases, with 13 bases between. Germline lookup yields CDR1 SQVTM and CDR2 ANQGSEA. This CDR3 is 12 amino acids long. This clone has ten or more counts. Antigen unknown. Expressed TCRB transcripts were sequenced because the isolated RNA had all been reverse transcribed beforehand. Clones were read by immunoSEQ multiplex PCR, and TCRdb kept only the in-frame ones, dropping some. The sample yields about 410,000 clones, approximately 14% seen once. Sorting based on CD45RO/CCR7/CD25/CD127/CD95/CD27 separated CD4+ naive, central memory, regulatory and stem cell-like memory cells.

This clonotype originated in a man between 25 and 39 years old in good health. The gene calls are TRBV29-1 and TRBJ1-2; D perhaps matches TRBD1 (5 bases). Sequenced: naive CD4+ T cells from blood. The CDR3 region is CSAYGTTYGYTF. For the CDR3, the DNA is TGCAGCGCCTACGGGACGACCTATGGCTACACCTTC.